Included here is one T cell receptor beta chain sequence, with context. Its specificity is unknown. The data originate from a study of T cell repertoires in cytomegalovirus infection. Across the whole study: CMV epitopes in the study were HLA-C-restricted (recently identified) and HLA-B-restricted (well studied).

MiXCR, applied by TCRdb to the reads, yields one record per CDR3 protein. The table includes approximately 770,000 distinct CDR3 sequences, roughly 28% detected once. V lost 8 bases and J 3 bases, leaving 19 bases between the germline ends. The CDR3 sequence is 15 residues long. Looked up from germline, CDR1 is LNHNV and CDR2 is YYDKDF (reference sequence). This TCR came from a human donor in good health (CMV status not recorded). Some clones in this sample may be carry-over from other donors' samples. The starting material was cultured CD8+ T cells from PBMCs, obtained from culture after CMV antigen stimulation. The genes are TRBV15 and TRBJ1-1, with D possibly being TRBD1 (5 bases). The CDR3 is CATSPWGRGDTEAFF. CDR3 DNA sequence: TGTGCCACCTCGCCCTGGGGTAGGGGTGACACTGAAGCTTTCTTT. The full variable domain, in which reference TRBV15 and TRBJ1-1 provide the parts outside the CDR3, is DAMVIQNPRYQVTQFGKPVTLSCSQTLNHNVMYWYQQKSSQAPKLLFHYYDKDFNNEADTPDNFQSRRPNTSFCFLDIRSPGLGDTAMYLCATSPWGRGDTEAFFGQGTRLTVV.